This T cell receptor beta chain was sequenced in a study of blood T cell repertoires in COVID-19. Across the whole study: Samples of COVID-19 (acute and convalescent) were obtained from the United States, Italy and Spain. The analysed material was cDNA or gDNA that came from T cells, B-cell-depleted T cells, or PBMCs.

This clone was seen a few times. Original processing notes: Reference gene primer amplification yielded estimated nucleated cell counts. Libraries were prepared by immunoSEQ multiplex PCR; TCRdb keeps only in-frame clonotypes and omits some of them. That table is the source of V, J and clone size, and D and trimming were worked out from the DNA. The table shows about 89,000 clones, with just under 85% occurring only once. The sequencing sample was made of peripheral blood. The origin of this receptor is a man in his 70s with acute or convalescent COVID-19.

The CDR3 sequence: CASSLGLAGTNEQFF. CDR3 in DNA: TGTGCCAGCAGCTTAGGACTAGCGGGCACAAATGAGCAGTTCTTC. This chain links TRBV7-8 with TRBJ2-1; 10 bases are a match to TRBD2. The CDR3 extends over 15 amino acids. From germline, CDR1 is SGHVS and CDR2 FQNEAQ. The V and J ends lost 1 base and 7 bases, in that order; junction bases with no gene match: 4. Full variable domain (remainder filled in from reference TRBV7-8 and TRBJ2-1): GAGVSQSPRYKVAKRGQDVALRCDPISGHVSLFWYQQALGQGPEFLTYFQNEAQLDKSGLPSDRFFAERPEGSVSTLKIQRTQQEDSAVYLCASSLGLAGTNEQFFGPGTRLTVL.